This TCR beta chain was captured in a study of cytomegalovirus exposure and HLA in healthy donors. Whole-study results and caveats: The study flagged some 170 TCR beta chains as cytomegalovirus-associated.

To note about this clone: Its antigen remains unknown.

PCR amplification relied on 60 Vbeta primers (plus 13 Jbeta primers). Sequencing was performed with immunoSEQ multiplex PCR; in TCRdb, only in-frame clones are kept and a portion is missing. The data contain some 120,000 clones, 65% to 80% of them singletons. V was pared by 5 bases and J by 0 bases, with 6 bases of the junction left unmatched. This CDR3 is 17 amino acids long. Germline CDR1 is SGHVS and CDR2 is FQNEAQ. The clonotype originates from a man aged 18 to 35 in good health and CMV-seropositive. Sequencing used PBMCs. The rearrangement links TRBV7-8 to TRBJ2-2, with 10 bases that match TRBD2. The CDR3 loop is CASSKLAGMANTGELFF. The DNA for the CDR3 is TGTGCCAGCAGCAAACTAGCGGGAATGGCGAACACCGGGGAGCTGTTTTTT.